These T cell receptor beta chains were read from a single sample in a study of cytomegalovirus exposure and HLA in healthy donors. Method: immunoSEQ multiplex PCR; TCRdb's copy keeps in-frame clones and lacks some. This table has approximately 200,000 clones, 65% to 90% appearing once. Sequences were obtained from PBMCs. The source of these receptors is a girl between 10 and 17 years old in good health and CMV-seronegative. The CDR3 runs from the conserved cysteine through the conserved F or W. A D gene is named only where the DNA matches it firmly. Clone size is not always given. Where it is, it says once, few, many or a class for expanded clones.

size: .; D: .; J: TRBJ2-1; V: TRBV4-3; DNA: TGCGCCAGCAGCCAATTCGGGGGGCCTGGGAATGAGCAGTTCTTC; CDR3: CASSQFGGPGNEQFF
size: .; D: TRBD1; J: TRBJ1-2; V: TRBV15; DNA: TGTGCCACCAGCAGAGATTCGGACAGGTCCTACTATGGCTACACCTTC; CDR3: CATSRDSDRSYYGYTF
size: .; D: .; J: TRBJ1-2; V: TRBV6-6; DNA: TGTGCCAGCAGTTACTATCCGGCGGGGGTAGGCTACACCTTC; CDR3: CASSYYPAGVGYTF
size: .; D: .; J: TRBJ2-1; V: TRBV9; DNA: TGTGCCAGCAGCGTAGGCGTCCGTGAGAATGAGCAGTTCTTC; CDR3: CASSVGVRENEQFF
size: .; D: TRBD2; J: TRBJ2-2; V: TRBV7-8; DNA: TGTGCCAGCAGCCACCCCCCATCCCTAGCGGGACCTGCAAGAGAGCTGTTTTTT; CDR3: CASSHPPSLAGPARELFF
size: .; D: TRBD2; J: TRBJ2-7; V: TRBV5-1; DNA: TGCGCCAGCAGCTCAATCCCGACTAGCGGGAGGACCACCTACGAGCAGTACTTC; CDR3: CASSSIPTSGRTTYEQYF
size: .; D: .; J: TRBJ1-2; V: TRBV28; DNA: TGTGCCAGCAGTTTAGGGGGGTCTTGGGGGAACTATGGCTACACCTTC; CDR3: CASSLGGSWGNYGYTF
size: .; D: .; J: TRBJ1-1; V: TRBV30; DNA: TGTGCCTGGAGAGTAAACATTAACACTGAAGCTTTCTTT; CDR3: CAWRVNINTEAFF
size: .; D: .; J: TRBJ2-1; V: TRBV7-9; DNA: TGTGCCAGCAGCTTAGGCCGGACAGCGAACAATGAGCAGTTCTTC; CDR3: CASSLGRTANNEQFF
size: .; D: .; J: TRBJ1-5; V: TRBV28; DNA: TGTGCCAGTAGTCCAGGGTTAGGAAGCAATCAGCCCCAGCATTTT; CDR3: CASSPGLGSNQPQHF
size: .; D: .; J: TRBJ1-1; V: TRBV7-8; DNA: TGTGCCAGCAGCCCCCAGGGAGGCACTGAAGCTTTCTTT; CDR3: CASSPQGGTEAFF
size: .; D: TRBD2; J: TRBJ2-1; V: TRBV27; DNA: TGTGCCAGCAACAAGGCGGGAGGGCGTTATTACAATGAGCAGTTCTTC; CDR3: CASNKAGGRYYNEQFF
size: .; D: .; J: TRBJ1-3; V: TRBV27; DNA: TGTGCCAGCAGTCCTTCAGGCAGCTCTGGAAACACCATATATTTT; CDR3: CASSPSGSSGNTIYF
size: .; D: .; J: TRBJ2-7; V: TRBV20-1; DNA: TGCAGTGCTAGTTGGGCTGCGTTC; CDR3: CSASWAAF
size: .; D: TRBD1; J: TRBJ1-2; V: TRBV30; DNA: TGTGCCTGGAGTGACCGGGACAGTTCGACCTATGGCTACACCTTC; CDR3: CAWSDRDSSTYGYTF
size: .; D: .; J: TRBJ1-3; V: TRBV18; DNA: TGTGCCAGCTCACCGACAGTTCAATCCGGAAACACCATATATTTT; CDR3: CASSPTVQSGNTIYF
size: .; D: TRBD1; J: TRBJ1-1; V: TRBV28; DNA: TGTGCCAGCAGTTTCCAGGGGGCGTTGGGTGAAGCTTTCTTT; CDR3: CASSFQGALGEAFF
size: .; D: .; J: TRBJ1-5; V: TRBV18; DNA: TGTGCCAGCTCACCATCAGGGCAGCCCCAGCATTTT; CDR3: CASSPSGQPQHF
size: once; D: TRBD1; J: TRBJ1-1; V: TRBV18; DNA: TGTGCCAGCTCACCCCTCGGACAGGGGGCACAGAACACTGAAGCTTTCTTT; CDR3: CASSPLGQGAQNTEAFF
size: .; D: .; J: TRBJ1-1; V: TRBV28; DNA: TGTGCCAGCAGCCGAGAAATGAACACTGAAGCTTTCTTT; CDR3: CASSREMNTEAFF
size: once; D: .; J: TRBJ2-1; V: TRBV29-1; DNA: TGCAGCGTTGGTACCAGGTACAGGGAAACTAATGAGCAGTTCTTC; CDR3: CSVGTRYRETNEQFF
size: .; D: .; J: TRBJ2-7; V: TRBV13; DNA: TGTGCCAGCAGCTCCGCAGCAGGGCCCATTCAGGACTTC; CDR3: CASSSAAGPIQDF
size: once; D: TRBD1; J: TRBJ1-2; V: TRBV6-5; DNA: TGTGCCAGCAGTTACAGGACAGGGGATGGCTACACCTTC; CDR3: CASSYRTGDGYTF
size: .; D: .; J: TRBJ2-3; V: TRBV7-9; DNA: TGTGCCAGCAGCTTTGGTGGGAGTGATACAGATACGCAGTATTTT; CDR3: CASSFGGSDTDTQYF
size: few; D: TRBD1; J: TRBJ1-2; V: TRBV28; DNA: TGTGCCAGCAGTTACTCGGACAGGGGCTATGGCTACACCTTC; CDR3: CASSYSDRGYGYTF
size: .; D: .; J: TRBJ1-1; V: TRBV18; DNA: TGTGCCAGCTCACCAGATCGTTACGACTATAGAGGTGAAGCTTTCTTT; CDR3: CASSPDRYDYRGEAFF
size: .; D: .; J: TRBJ2-5; V: TRBV30; DNA: TGTGCCTGGAGTGTACAGGCTCAAGAGACCCAGTACTTC; CDR3: CAWSVQAQETQYF
size: .; D: .; J: TRBJ2-4; V: TRBV6-6; DNA: TGTGCCAGCACGGTCCCGATGGGAGTAGCCAAAAACATTCAGTACTTC; CDR3: CASTVPMGVAKNIQYF
size: .; D: .; J: TRBJ2-1; V: TRBV30; DNA: TGTGCCTGGAGTGTTACGGGGGATGAGCAGTTCTTC; CDR3: CAWSVTGDEQFF
size: .; D: .; J: TRBJ2-1; V: TRBV6-4; DNA: TGTGCCAGGAATACCTCGGAGGGCGACTCCTATGAGCAGTTCTTC; CDR3: CARNTSEGDSYEQFF
size: .; D: .; J: TRBJ2-1; V: TRBV7-3; DNA: TGTGCCAGCAGCGAAACAGGAGATGGGATCAATGAGCAGTTCTTC; CDR3: CASSETGDGINEQFF
size: few; D: .; J: TRBJ2-6; V: TRBV5-1; DNA: TGCGCCAGCAGCGAGGACACCTACTCTGGGGCCAACGTCCTGACTTTC; CDR3: CASSEDTYSGANVLTF
size: .; D: .; J: TRBJ2-7; V: TRBV28; DNA: TGTGCCAGCAGTTCTATCCTTGTGGACGAGCAGTACTTC; CDR3: CASSSILVDEQYF
size: .; D: TRBD1; J: TRBJ2-3; V: TRBV6-5; DNA: TGTGCCAGCAGATCTCAGGGGGCTTCCACAGATACGCAGTATTTT; CDR3: CASRSQGASTDTQYF
size: .; D: .; J: TRBJ2-1; V: TRBV6-6; DNA: TGTGCCAGCAGTTACTCGGCCCAAACCTACAATGAGCAGTTCTTC; CDR3: CASSYSAQTYNEQFF
size: .; D: TRBD1; J: TRBJ2-7; V: TRBV28; DNA: TGTGCCAGCAGTCGACAGGGGGATCCCTACGAGCAGTACTTC; CDR3: CASSRQGDPYEQYF
size: few; D: .; J: TRBJ1-3; V: TRBV28; DNA: TGTGCCAGCAGTTCAAACAGGCCGTCGGGAAACACCATATATTTT; CDR3: CASSSNRPSGNTIYF
size: once; D: TRBD2; J: TRBJ2-7; V: TRBV27; DNA: TGTGCCAGCAGATCGGGACTAGCCCTCTACGAGCAGTACTTC; CDR3: CASRSGLALYEQYF
size: .; D: TRBD1; J: TRBJ2-1; V: TRBV27; DNA: TGTGCCAGCAGTTTATTAGGGACAGGGGGCTACAATGAGCAGTTCTTC; CDR3: CASSLLGTGGYNEQFF
size: .; D: .; J: TRBJ2-1; V: TRBV10-2; DNA: TGCGCCAGCAGTGCTGCACCAACACCGGGATGGCAGTTCTTC; CDR3: CASSAAPTPGWQFF
size: .; D: .; J: TRBJ2-4; V: TRBV7-9; DNA: TGTGCCAGCAGCCCCCCATCCTATGTGGTAGCCAAAAACATTCAGTACTTC; CDR3: CASSPPSYVVAKNIQYF